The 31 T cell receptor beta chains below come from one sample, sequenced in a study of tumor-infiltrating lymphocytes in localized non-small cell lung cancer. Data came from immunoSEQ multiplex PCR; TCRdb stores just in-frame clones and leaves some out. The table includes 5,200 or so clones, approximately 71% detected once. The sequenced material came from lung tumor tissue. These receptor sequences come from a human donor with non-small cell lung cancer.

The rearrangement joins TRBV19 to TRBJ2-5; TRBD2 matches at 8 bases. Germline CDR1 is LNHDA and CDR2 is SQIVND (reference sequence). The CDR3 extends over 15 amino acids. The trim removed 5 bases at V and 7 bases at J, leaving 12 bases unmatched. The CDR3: CASSPGGASGGTQYF. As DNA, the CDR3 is TGTGCCAGTAGTCCCGGGGGGGCCTCTGGGGGGACCCAGTACTTC.

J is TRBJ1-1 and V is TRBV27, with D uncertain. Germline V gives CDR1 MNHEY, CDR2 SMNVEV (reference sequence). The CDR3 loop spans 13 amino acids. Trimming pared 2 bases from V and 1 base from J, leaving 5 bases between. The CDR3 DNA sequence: TGTGCCAGCAGTTTAAAGGAGAACACTGAAGCTTTCTTT. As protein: CASSLKENTEAFF.

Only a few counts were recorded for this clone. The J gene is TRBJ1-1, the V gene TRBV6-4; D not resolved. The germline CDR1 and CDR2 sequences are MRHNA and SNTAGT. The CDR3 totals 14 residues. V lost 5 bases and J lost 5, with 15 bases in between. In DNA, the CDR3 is TGTGCCAGCAGTCAATTCATCGGCACGACTGAAGCTTTCTTT. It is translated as CASSQFIGTTEAFF.

The DNA for the CDR3 is TGTGCCAGCAGTTCGCCTACAGGGGGCGGGGAGACCCAGTACTTC. Its protein is CASSSPTGGGETQYF. The rearrangement links TRBV27 to TRBJ2-5; 9 bases are a match to TRBD1. Germline loops: CDR1 MNHEY, CDR2 SMNVEV (reference sequence). The junction had 8 bases not matched to a gene; V was cut back by 4 bases and J by 5 bases. This CDR3 has 15 amino acids.

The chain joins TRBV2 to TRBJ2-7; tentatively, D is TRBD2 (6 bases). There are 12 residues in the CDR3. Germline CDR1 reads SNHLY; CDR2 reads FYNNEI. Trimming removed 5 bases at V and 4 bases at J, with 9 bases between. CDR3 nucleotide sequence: TGTGCCAGCAGTTTGGAGGGGTACGAGCAGTACGTC. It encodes CASSLEGYEQYV.

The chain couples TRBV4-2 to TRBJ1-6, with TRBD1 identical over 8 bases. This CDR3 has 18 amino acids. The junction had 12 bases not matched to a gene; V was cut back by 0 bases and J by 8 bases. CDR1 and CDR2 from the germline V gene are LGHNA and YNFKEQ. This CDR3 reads CASSQDGGSRDRYSPLHF. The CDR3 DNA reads TGTGCCAGCAGCCAAGATGGGGGAAGCCGGGACAGGTATTCACCCCTCCACTTT.

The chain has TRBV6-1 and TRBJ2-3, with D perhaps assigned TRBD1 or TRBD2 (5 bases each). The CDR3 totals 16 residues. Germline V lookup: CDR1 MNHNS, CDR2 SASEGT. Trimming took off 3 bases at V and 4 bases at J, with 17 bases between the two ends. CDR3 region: CASSDRGSLRPDTQYF. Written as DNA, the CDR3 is TGTGCCAGCAGTGACCGGGGCAGCCTCCGTCCAGATACGCAGTATTTT.

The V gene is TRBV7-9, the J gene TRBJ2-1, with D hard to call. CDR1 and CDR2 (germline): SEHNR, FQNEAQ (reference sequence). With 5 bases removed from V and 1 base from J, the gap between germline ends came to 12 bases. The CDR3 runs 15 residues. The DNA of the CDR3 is TGTGCCAGCAGCCCACTTACCAATTCCTACAATGAGCAGTTCTTC. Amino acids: CASSPLTNSYNEQFF.

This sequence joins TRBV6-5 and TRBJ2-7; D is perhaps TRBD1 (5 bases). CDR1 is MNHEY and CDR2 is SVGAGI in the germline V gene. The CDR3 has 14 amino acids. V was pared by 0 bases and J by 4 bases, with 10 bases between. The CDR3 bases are TGTGCCAGCAGTTACTCGGGCAGGGCTTACGAGCAGTACGTC. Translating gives CASSYSGRAYEQYV.

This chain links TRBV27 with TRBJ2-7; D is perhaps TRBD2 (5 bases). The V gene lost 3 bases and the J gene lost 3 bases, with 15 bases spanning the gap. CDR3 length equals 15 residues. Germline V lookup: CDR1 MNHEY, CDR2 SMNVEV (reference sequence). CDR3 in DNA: TGTGCCAGCAGTTTTTCCTCCCTCGGGGTCTACGAGCAGTACGTC. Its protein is CASSFSSLGVYEQYV.

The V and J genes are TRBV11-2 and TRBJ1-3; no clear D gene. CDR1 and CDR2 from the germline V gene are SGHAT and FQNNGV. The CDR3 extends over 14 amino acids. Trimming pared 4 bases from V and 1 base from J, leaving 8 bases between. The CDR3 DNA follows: TGTGCCAGCAGCTCGACGAGGTCTGGAAACACCATATATTTT. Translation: CASSSTRSGNTIYF.

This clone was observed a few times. The CDR3 sequence is CASSPTGGLYNSPLHF. DNA for the CDR3: TGTGCCAGCAGCCCGACAGGGGGGCTTTATAATTCACCCCTCCACTTT. This rearrangement joins TRBV7-6 to TRBJ1-6; TRBD1 matches at 9 bases. This CDR3 comprises 16 residues. CDR1 is SGHVS and CDR2 is FNYEAQ in the germline V gene. The ends lost 5 bases at V and 4 bases at J; junction bases unmatched: 6.

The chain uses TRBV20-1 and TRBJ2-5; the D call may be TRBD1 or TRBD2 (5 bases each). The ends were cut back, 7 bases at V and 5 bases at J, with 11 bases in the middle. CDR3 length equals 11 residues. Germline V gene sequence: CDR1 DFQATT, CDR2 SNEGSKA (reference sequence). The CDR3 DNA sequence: TGCAGTGGGGGGATGGGGGAGACCCAGTACTTC. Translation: CSGGMGETQYF.

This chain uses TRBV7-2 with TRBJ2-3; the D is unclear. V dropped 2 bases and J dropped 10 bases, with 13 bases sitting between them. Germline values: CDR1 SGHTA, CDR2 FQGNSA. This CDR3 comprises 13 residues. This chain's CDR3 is CASSLPPPLPQYF. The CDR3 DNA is TGTGCCAGCAGCTTACCTCCCCCGCTTCCGCAGTATTTT.

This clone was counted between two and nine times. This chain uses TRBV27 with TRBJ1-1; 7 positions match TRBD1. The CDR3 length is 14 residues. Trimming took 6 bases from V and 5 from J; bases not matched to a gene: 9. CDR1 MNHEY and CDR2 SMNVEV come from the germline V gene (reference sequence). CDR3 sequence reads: CASSLGGWVTEAFF. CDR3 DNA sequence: TGTGCCAGCAGCCTAGGGGGCTGGGTTACTGAAGCTTTCTTT.

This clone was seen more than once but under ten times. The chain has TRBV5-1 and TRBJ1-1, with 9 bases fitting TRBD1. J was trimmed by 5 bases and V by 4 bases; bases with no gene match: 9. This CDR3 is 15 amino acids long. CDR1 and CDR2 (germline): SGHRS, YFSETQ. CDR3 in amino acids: CASSLGQGRETEAFF. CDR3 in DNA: TGCGCCAGCAGCCTGGGACAGGGAAGAGAAACTGAAGCTTTCTTT. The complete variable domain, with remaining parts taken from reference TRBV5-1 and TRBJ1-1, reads KAGVTQTPRYLIKTRGQQVTLSCSPISGHRSVSWYQQTPGQGLQFLFEYFSETQRNKGNFPGRFSGRQFSNSRSEMNVSTLELGDSALYLCASSLGQGRETEAFFGQGTRLTVV.

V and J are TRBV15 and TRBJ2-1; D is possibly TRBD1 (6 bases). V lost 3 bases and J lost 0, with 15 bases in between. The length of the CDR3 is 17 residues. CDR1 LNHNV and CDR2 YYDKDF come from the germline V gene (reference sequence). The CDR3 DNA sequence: TGTGCCACCAGCAGGGGTTTCGGACAGAGCTCCTACAATGAGCAGTTCTTC. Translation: CATSRGFGQSSYNEQFF.

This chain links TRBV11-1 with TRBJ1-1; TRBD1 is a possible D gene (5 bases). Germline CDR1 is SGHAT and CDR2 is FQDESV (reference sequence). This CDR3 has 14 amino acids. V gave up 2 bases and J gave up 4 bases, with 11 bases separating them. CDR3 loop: CASSLTQGSTEAFF. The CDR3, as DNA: TGTGCCAGCAGCTTAACCCAGGGAAGCACTGAAGCTTTCTTT.

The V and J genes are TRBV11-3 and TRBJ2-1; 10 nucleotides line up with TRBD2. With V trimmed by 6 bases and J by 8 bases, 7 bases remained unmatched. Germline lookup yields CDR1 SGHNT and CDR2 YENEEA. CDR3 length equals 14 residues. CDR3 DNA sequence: TGTGCCAGCAGTCTAGCGGGAGTTCGAGATGAGCAGTTCTTC. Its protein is CASSLAGVRDEQFF.

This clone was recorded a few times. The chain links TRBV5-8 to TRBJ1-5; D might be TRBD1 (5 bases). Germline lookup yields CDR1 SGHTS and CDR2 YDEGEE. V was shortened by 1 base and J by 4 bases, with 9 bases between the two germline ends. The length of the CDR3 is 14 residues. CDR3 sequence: CASSLPGFNQPQHF. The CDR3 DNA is TGTGCCAGCAGCTTGCCAGGGTTTAATCAGCCCCAGCATTTT.

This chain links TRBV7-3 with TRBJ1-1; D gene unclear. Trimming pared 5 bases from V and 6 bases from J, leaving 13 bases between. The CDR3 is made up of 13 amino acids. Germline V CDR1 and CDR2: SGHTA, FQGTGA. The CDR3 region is CASSEKSKAEAFF. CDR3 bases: TGTGCCAGCAGCGAAAAGTCTAAGGCTGAAGCTTTCTTT.

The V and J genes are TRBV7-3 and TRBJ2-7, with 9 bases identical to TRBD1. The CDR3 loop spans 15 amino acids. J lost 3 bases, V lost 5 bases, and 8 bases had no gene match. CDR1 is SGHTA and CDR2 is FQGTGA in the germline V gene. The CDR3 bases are TGTGCCAGCAGCCCAGGGGGGACAGGGAGCTACGAGCAGTACTTC. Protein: CASSPGGTGSYEQYF.

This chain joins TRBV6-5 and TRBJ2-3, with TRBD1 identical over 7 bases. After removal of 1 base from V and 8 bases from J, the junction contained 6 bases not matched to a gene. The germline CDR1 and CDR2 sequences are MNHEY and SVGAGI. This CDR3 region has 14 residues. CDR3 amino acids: CASSYYDRAGTQYF. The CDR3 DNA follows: TGTGCCAGCAGTTACTACGACAGGGCCGGTACGCAGTATTTT.

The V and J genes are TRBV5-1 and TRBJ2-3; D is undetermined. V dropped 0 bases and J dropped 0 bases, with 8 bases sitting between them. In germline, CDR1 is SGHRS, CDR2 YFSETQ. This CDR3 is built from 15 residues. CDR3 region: CASSLDVGSTDTQYF. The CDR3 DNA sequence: TGCGCCAGCAGCTTGGATGTGGGAAGCACAGATACGCAGTATTTT.

For the CDR3, the DNA is TGTGCCAGCAGCCCCCTAAGAGAGGCCCGGGACTATGGCTACACCTTC. Translated: CASSPLREARDYGYTF. The genes are TRBV14 and TRBJ1-2; D gene ambiguous. The V gene lost 4 bases and the J gene lost 3 bases, with 18 bases spanning the gap. Per germline, CDR1 SGHDN and CDR2 FVKESK. The CDR3 has 16 amino acids.

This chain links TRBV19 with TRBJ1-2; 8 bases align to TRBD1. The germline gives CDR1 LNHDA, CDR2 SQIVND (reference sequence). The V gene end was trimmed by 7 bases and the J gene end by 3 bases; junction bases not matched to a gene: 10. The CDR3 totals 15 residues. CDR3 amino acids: CASKPGQGQDYGYTF. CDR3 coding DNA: TGTGCCAGTAAACCCGGACAGGGTCAGGACTATGGCTACACCTTC.

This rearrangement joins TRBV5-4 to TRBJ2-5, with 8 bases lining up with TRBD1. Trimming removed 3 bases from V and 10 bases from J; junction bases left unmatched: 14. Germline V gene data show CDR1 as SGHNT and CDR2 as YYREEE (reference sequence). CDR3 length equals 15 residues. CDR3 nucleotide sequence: TGTGCCAGCAGCTCCTTGGACAGGGTAGAAGTCGGCCAGTACTTC. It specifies CASSSLDRVEVGQYF.

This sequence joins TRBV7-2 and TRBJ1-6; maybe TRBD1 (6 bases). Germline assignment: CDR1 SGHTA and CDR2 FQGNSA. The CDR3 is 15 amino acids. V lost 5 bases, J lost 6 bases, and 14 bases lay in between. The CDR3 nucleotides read TGTGCCAGCAGCCGAGGGGGGCAGATTAATTCACCCCTCCACTTT. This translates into CASSRGGQINSPLHF.

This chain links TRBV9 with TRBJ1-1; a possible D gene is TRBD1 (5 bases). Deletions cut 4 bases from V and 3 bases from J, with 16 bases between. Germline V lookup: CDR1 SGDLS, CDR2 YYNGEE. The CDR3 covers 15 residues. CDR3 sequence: CASSPGSDTDTEAFF. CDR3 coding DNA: TGTGCCAGCAGCCCAGGATCGGACACCGACACTGAAGCTTTCTTT.

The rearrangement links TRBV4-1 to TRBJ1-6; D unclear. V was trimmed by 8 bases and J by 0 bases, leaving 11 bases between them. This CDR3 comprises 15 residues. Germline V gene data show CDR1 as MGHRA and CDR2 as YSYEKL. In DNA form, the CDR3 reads TGCGCCAGCCGACCTTCAGGCTCCTATAATTCACCCCTCCACTTT. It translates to CASRPSGSYNSPLHF.

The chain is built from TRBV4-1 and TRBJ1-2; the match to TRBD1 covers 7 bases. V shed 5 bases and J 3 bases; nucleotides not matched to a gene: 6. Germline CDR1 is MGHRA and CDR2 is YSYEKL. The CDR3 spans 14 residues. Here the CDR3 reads CASSARDSDYGYTF. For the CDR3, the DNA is TGCGCCAGCAGCGCCCGGGACAGTGACTATGGCTACACCTTC.